The 13 T cell receptor beta chains presented below share a single source sample, sequenced in a study of CD8 T cells in Susac syndrome. It was with random hexamers that roughly 0.45 to 1 ug RNA was reverse transcribed. TCRdb re-analysed the immunoSEQ multiplex PCR reads in MiXCR, keeping a single row per CDR3 protein. Of roughly 200,000 distinct CDR3 sequences in the sample, about 95% are singletons; the top ten hold approximately 0.1%. The sample comprised CD4+ T cells from PBMCs. These receptors were obtained from a human donor in good health.

Here the CDR3 DNA reads TGCGCCAGCAGCCAAGAGGGGGTAGCGGCAGAGCAGTTCTTC. Translation gives CASSQEGVAAEQFF. V and J are TRBV4-3 and TRBJ2-1; a possible D gene is TRBD2 (6 bases). The V end was cut by 0 bases, the J end by 10 bases, with 13 bases between. This CDR3 spans 14 amino acids. Germline V gives CDR1 LGHNA, CDR2 YSLEER.

The gene calls are TRBV7-8 and TRBJ2-5; D is perhaps TRBD2 (6 bases). This CDR3 is 15 amino acids long. Germline V gene data show CDR1 as SGHVS and CDR2 as FQNEAQ. V lost 5 bases, J lost 1 base, and 14 bases lay in between. CDR3 DNA: TGTGCCAGCAGCCCCCGACTAGGAGTCCAAGAGACCCAGTACTTC. This gives the protein CASSPRLGVQETQYF.

V and J are TRBV9 and TRBJ2-3, with TRBD2 matching 7 bases. The CDR3 length is 16 residues. In germline, CDR1 is SGDLS, CDR2 YYNGEE. Trimming cost V 3 bases and J 2 bases; bases outside gene matches: 9. This CDR3 reads CASSASAGEFTDTQYF. The CDR3 nucleotides read TGTGCCAGCAGCGCCTCTGCGGGAGAGTTCACAGATACGCAGTATTTT. Complete variable domain (other parts from reference TRBV9 and TRBJ2-3): DSGVTQTPKHLITATGQRVTLRCSPRSGDLSVYWYQQSLDQGLQFLIQYYNGEERAKGNILERFSAQQFPDLHSELNLSSLELGDSALYFCASSASAGEFTDTQYFGPGTRLTVL.

This clonotype was recorded once. The chain links TRBV27 to TRBJ1-1, with D perhaps matching TRBD1 (5 bases). Germline-derived CDR1 and CDR2 are MNHEY and SMNVEV (reference sequence). This CDR3 contains 13 residues. V shed 5 bases and J shed 12 bases, with 19 bases lying between them. The DNA for the CDR3 is TGTGCCAGCAGTGCGGGACCTCCGGGTAAGACTTTCTTT. Amino acids: CASSAGPPGKTFF.

The chain is built from TRBV7-8 and TRBJ1-1; no reliable D call. This CDR3 contains 13 residues. Trimming took 3 bases from V and 0 from J, leaving 5 bases between them. Germline lookup yields CDR1 SGHVS and CDR2 FQNEAQ. The chain's CDR3 is CASSFQLNTEAFF. The CDR3 region has the DNA TGTGCCAGCAGCTTTCAACTGAACACTGAAGCTTTCTTT.

J is TRBJ2-7 and V is TRBV9, with TRBD2 matching 11 bases. The ends lost 4 bases at V and 1 base at J; junction bases unmatched: 7. Germline-derived CDR1 and CDR2 are SGDLS and YYNGEE. This CDR3 contains 16 residues. The chain's CDR3 is CASSPQTSGTSYEQYF. The CDR3 DNA reads as TGTGCCAGCAGCCCCCAGACTAGCGGGACTTCCTACGAGCAGTACTTC.

V and J are TRBV27 and TRBJ1-5; D remains ambiguous. In germline, CDR1 is MNHEY, CDR2 SMNVEV (reference sequence). The CDR3 has 15 residues. V was pared by 6 bases and J by 2 bases, with 14 bases between. In DNA, the CDR3 is TGTGCCAGCAGCCCAGGTTACAAACGCAATCAGCCCCAGCATTTT. Amino acid sequence: CASSPGYKRNQPQHF.

CDR3 DNA sequence: TGTGCCAGCAGCTTACTAAGAGGGGGCTCTGGGGCCAACGTCCTGACTTTC. Its protein is CASSLLRGGSGANVLTF. The chain employs TRBV7-9 and TRBJ2-6; perhaps TRBD1 as D (6 bases). The germline V and J ends were trimmed by 2 bases and 0 bases, with 11 bases remaining between them. Germline V gives CDR1 SEHNR, CDR2 FQNEAQ (reference sequence). CDR3 length: 17 residues. The entire variable domain, with the rest obtained from reference TRBV7-9 and TRBJ2-6, is as follows: DTGVSQNPRHKITKRGQNVTFRCDPISEHNRLYWYRQTLGQGPEFLTYFQNEAQLEKSRLLSDRFSAERPKGSFSTLEIQRTEQGDSAMYLCASSLLRGGSGANVLTFGAGSRLTVL.

The CDR3 reads CASSPVLGANTEAFF. CDR3 nucleotides: TGTGCCAGCAGTCCTGTGTTGGGGGCCAACACTGAAGCTTTCTTT. The chain recombines TRBV12-3 or TRBV12-4 with TRBJ1-1; D possibly corresponds to TRBD1 (6 bases). V lost 5 bases and J lost 2, with 15 bases in between. The CDR3 is made up of 15 amino acids.

V gene TRBV30 combines with J gene TRBJ1-1; D is ambiguous. The CDR3 has 11 residues. Germline values: CDR1 GTSNPN, CDR2 SVGIG (reference sequence). Between the trimmed V and J ends, which lost 4 bases and 4 bases, there was a span of 7 bases. This CDR3 reads CAWISRTEAFF. The CDR3 nucleotides read TGTGCCTGGATATCCCGCACTGAAGCTTTCTTT. The full variable domain, rest sourced from reference TRBV30 and TRBJ1-1, is SQTIHQWPATLVQPVGSPLSLECTVEGTSNPNLYWYRQAAGRGLQLLFYSVGIGQISSEVPQNLSASRPQDRQFILSSKKLLLSDSGFYLCAWISRTEAFFGQGTRLTVV.

This rearrangement joins TRBV27 to TRBJ1-1; a possible D gene is TRBD1 (5 bases). The CDR3 runs 17 residues. The V end was cut by 8 bases, the J end by 1 base, with 23 bases between. Germline CDR1 MNHEY, CDR2 SMNVEV (reference sequence). CDR3: CASFKRWKGDRNTEAFF. DNA for the CDR3: TGTGCCAGCTTCAAGCGCTGGAAAGGGGATAGGAACACTGAAGCTTTCTTT.

CDR3 loop: CASSLEVVVAARQFF. Written as DNA, the CDR3 is TGTGCCAGCAGTTTAGAAGTGGTTGTAGCGGCAAGGCAGTTCTTC. The V and J genes are TRBV12-3 or TRBV12-4 and TRBJ2-1; a weak D match, TRBD2 (6 bases). V was shortened by 1 base and J by 12 bases, with 19 bases between the two germline ends. This CDR3 has 15 residues.

This sequence joins TRBV5-6 and TRBJ2-5, with D possibly matching TRBD2 (6 bases). The ends were cut back, 3 bases at V and 5 bases at J, with 11 bases in the middle. The germline gives CDR1 SGHDT, CDR2 YYEEEE. CDR3 size: 13 residues. The CDR3 loop reads CASSWGEQETQYF. The CDR3 nucleotides read TGTGCCAGCAGCTGGGGGGAACAGGAGACCCAGTACTTC.